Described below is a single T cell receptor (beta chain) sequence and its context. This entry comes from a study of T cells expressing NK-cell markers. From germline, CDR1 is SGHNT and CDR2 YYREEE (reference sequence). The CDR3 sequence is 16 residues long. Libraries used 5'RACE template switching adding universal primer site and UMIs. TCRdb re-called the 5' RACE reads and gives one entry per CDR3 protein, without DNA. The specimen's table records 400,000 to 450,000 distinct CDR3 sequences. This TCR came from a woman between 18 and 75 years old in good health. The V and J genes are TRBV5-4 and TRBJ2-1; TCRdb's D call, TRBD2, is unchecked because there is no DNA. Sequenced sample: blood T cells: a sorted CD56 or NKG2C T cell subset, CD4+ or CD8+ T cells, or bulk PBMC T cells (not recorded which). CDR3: CASSLVGSGGENEQFF.